These T cell receptor beta chains were read from a single sample in a study of T cell clones after liver transplantation. This table comes from immunoSEQ multiplex PCR, and its TCRdb copy is limited to in-frame clones, with some not included. Of 80,000 or so clones in the sample, 65% to 85% were seen once. The starting material was CD4+ T cells from blood, obtained just over 45 months after liver transplant. These receptors came from a human patient who received a liver transplant. Some T cells may originate from the graft donor. The conserved cysteine and the conserved F or W are not part of the CDR3 here. The D gene is left open where the match is weak.

v_gene	d_gene	CDR3aa
TRBV14	NA	ASSQRQGLDGGETQY
TRBV25-1	NA	ATSRYSYNEQF
TRBV10-2	TRBD1	ASSLQGGQPQH
TRBV5-5	NA	ASSLGSIWGSSYEQY
TRBV28	NA	ASSFPPTPNQPQH
TRBV7-9	NA	ASSPPFRQAKDNEQF
TRBV11-2	NA	ASSLDSVRGANYGYT
TRBV9	NA	ASSPRTGAEGTDTQY
TRBV10-3	TRBD1	AISQLTGGMETQY
TRBV11-3	NA	ASSPRRGIGF
TRBV7-3	NA	ASSLIAGRDTQY
TRBV19	NA	ASSIKIYSNQPQH